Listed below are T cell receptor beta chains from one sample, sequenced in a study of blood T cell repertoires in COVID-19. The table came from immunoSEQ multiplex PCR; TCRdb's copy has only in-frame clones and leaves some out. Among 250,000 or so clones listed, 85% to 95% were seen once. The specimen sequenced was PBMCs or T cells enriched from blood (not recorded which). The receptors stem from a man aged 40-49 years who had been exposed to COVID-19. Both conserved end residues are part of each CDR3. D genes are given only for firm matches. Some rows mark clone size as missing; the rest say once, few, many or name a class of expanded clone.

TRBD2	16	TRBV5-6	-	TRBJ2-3	CASSLVSGRSTDTQYF	TGTGCCAGCAGCTTGGTTTCCGGGAGGTCGACAGATACGCAGTATTTT
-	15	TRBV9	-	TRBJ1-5	CASSVGGGAGQPQHF	TGTGCCAGCAGCGTCGGAGGGGGGGCCGGTCAGCCCCAGCATTTT
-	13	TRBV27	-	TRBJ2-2	CASSFRWSGELFF	TGTGCCAGCAGTTTTCGGTGGTCCGGGGAGCTGTTTTTT
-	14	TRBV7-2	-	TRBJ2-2	CASSFTAGYGELFF	TGTGCCAGCAGTTTTACCGCAGGGTACGGGGAGCTGTTTTTT
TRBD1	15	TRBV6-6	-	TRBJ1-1	CASRYRPGGVSEAFF	TGTGCCAGCAGGTACAGGCCAGGGGGCGTCTCTGAAGCTTTCTTT
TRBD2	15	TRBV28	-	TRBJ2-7	CASSPTSGTSYEQYF	TGTGCCAGCAGTCCGACTAGCGGGACTTCCTACGAGCAGTACTTC
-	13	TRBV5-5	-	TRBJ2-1	CASSLGQGNEQFF	TGTGCCAGCAGCTTGGGGCAGGGTAATGAGCAGTTCTTC
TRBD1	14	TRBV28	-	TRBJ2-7	CASRIDRDPRGQYF	TGTGCCAGCAGAATAGACAGGGATCCACGGGGGCAGTACTTC
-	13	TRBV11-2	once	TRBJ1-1	CASSSTGNTEAFF	TGTGCCAGCAGCTCGACAGGGAACACTGAAGCTTTCTTT
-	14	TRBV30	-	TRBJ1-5	CAWSTGTSNQPQHF	TGTGCCTGGAGTACCGGGACATCAAATCAGCCCCAGCATTTT
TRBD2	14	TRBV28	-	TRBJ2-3	CASSWGRAADTQYF	TGTGCCAGCAGTTGGGGGAGGGCCGCAGATACGCAGTATTTT
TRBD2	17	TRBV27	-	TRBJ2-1	CASKSPRSGRVYNEQFF	TGTGCCAGCAAATCTCCCAGGAGCGGGAGAGTGTACAATGAGCAGTTCTTC
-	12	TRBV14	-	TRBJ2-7	CASSQSLYEQYF	TGTGCCAGCAGCCAATCCTTGTACGAGCAGTACTTC
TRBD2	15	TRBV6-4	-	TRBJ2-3	CASSDIGRPTDTQYF	TGTGCCAGCAGTGATATCGGGAGGCCCACAGATACGCAGTATTTT
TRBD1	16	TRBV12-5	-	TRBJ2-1	CASGSDRDLSYNEQFF	TGTGCTAGTGGTTCTGACAGGGATCTCTCCTACAATGAGCAGTTCTTC
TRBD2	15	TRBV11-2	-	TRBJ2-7	CASSSRLAGVYEQYF	TGTGCCAGCAGCTCCAGACTAGCGGGAGTTTACGAGCAGTACTTC
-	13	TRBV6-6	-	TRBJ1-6	CASSFNSQPPLHF	TGTGCCAGCAGTTTTAACTCCCAACCGCCCCTCCACTTT
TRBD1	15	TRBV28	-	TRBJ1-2	CASSSSGTGNYGYTF	TGTGCCAGCAGTTCCTCCGGGACAGGGAACTATGGCTACACCTTC
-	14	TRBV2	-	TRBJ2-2	CASRPGANTGELFF	TGTGCCAGCAGGCCGGGAGCGAACACCGGGGAGCTGTTTTTT
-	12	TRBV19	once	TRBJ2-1	CASSIGANEQFF	TGTGCCAGTAGTATTGGGGCGAATGAGCAGTTCTTC
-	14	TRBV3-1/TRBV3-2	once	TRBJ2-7	CASSQAPGAYEQYF	TGTGCCAGCAGCCAAGCTCCGGGAGCCTACGAGCAGTACTTC
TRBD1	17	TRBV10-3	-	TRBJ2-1	CAINSGTGADPINEQFF	TGTGCCATCAATTCCGGGACAGGGGCCGATCCCATCAATGAGCAGTTCTTC
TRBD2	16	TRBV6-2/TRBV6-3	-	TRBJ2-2	CASSLDERGYTGELFF	TGTGCCAGCAGTCTGGACGAGCGGGGGTACACCGGGGAGCTGTTTTTT
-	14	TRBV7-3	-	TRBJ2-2	CASSPGTNTGELFF	TGTGCCAGCAGCCCAGGGACTAACACCGGGGAGCTGTTTTTT
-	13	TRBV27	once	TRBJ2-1	CASSLLPDNEQFF	TGTGCCAGCAGTTTATTACCAGACAATGAGCAGTTCTTC
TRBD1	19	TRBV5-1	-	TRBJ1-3	CASSQGRDRGRHSGNTIYF	TGCGCCAGCTCCCAGGGCCGGGACAGGGGGAGACATTCTGGAAACACCATATATTTT
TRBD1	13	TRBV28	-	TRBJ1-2	CASSFEGARGYTF	TGTGCCAGCAGTTTCGAGGGGGCGCGGGGCTACACCTTC
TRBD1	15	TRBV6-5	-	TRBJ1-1	CASRLTGGMNTEAFF	TGTGCCAGCAGATTGACAGGGGGTATGAACACTGAAGCTTTCTTT
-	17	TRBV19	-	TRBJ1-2	CASSRKPVRLTNYGYTF	TGTGCCAGTAGTAGAAAGCCAGTCAGACTGACTAACTATGGCTACACCTTC
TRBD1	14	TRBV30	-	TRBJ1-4	CAWSVPGGKEKLFF	TGTGCCTGGAGTGTCCCAGGGGGGAAGGAAAAACTGTTTTTT
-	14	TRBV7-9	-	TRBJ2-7	CASSLQQGGYEQYF	TGTGCCAGCAGCTTACAACAGGGAGGGTACGAGCAGTACTTC
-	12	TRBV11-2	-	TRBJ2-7	CASSLVSDEQYF	TGTGCCAGCAGCTTAGTCTCTGACGAGCAGTACTTC
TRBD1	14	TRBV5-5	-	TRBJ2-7	CASSRGQGDYEQYF	TGTGCCAGCAGCCGAGGACAGGGCGACTACGAGCAGTACTTC
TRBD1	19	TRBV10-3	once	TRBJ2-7	CAISELAGTGGAGDYEQYF	TGTGCCATCAGTGAGCTCGCCGGGACAGGGGGCGCTGGGGACTACGAGCAGTACTTC
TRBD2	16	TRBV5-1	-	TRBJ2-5	CASSLNPSGSAETQYF	TGCGCCAGCAGCTTGAATCCTAGCGGGAGTGCAGAGACCCAGTACTTC
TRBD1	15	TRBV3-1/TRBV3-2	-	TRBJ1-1	CASSQAGGRRTEAFF	TGTGCCAGCAGCCAAGCAGGGGGGAGGAGGACTGAAGCTTTCTTT
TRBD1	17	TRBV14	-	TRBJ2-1	CASSQLGTGSSRNEQFF	TGTGCCAGCAGCCAACTTGGGACAGGGAGTAGTAGGAATGAGCAGTTCTTC
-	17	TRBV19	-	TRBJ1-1	CASSIPQGTNQDTEAFF	TGTGCCAGTAGTATACCTCAGGGGACGAATCAGGACACTGAAGCTTTCTTT
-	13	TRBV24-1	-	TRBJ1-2	CATSDGANYGYTF	TGTGCCACCAGTGATGGGGCGAACTATGGCTACACCTTC
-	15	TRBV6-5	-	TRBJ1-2	CASSYSGYRNYGYTF	TGTGCCAGCAGTTACTCTGGTTACAGAAACTATGGCTACACCTTC
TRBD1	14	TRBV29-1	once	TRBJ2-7	CSAGTGTGNYEQYF	TGCAGCGCGGGAACCGGGACAGGGAACTACGAGCAGTACTTC
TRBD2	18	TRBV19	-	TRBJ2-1	CASSPGTSGFSSYNEQFF	TGTGCCAGTAGTCCTGGGACTAGCGGCTTCAGCTCCTACAATGAGCAGTTCTTC
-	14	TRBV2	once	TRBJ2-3	CACADGGITDTQYF	TGTGCCTGCGCCGACGGAGGAATCACAGATACGCAGTATTTT
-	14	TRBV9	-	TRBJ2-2	CASSVAKLTGELFF	TGTGCCAGCAGCGTAGCGAAGCTCACCGGGGAGCTGTTTTTT
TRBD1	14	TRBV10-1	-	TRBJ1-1	CASSQSTGDTEAFF	TGCGCCAGCAGTCAATCCACAGGGGACACTGAAGCTTTCTTT
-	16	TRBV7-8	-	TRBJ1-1	CASSLVGGEMNTEAFF	TGTGCCAGCAGCTTAGTTGGAGGGGAAATGAACACTGAAGCTTTCTTT
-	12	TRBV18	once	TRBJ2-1	CASSPGGNEQFF	TGTGCCAGCTCACCAGGCGGTAATGAGCAGTTCTTC
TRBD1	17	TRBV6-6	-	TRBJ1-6	CASSRTGTGASDSPLHF	TGTGCCAGCAGTCGCACCGGGACAGGGGCTTCGGATTCACCCCTCCACTTT
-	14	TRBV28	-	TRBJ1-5	CASSLPGSTQPQHF	TGTGCCAGCAGTTTACCGGGTAGTACTCAGCCCCAGCATTTT
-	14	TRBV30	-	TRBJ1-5	CAWSLGGGNQPQHF	TGTGCCTGGAGTTTAGGGGGAGGGAATCAGCCCCAGCATTTT
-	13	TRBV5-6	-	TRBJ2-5	CASSLVGRETQYF	TGTGCCAGCAGCTTGGTGGGGCGAGAGACCCAGTACTTC
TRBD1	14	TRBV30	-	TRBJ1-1	CAWTSDRMNTEAFF	TGTGCCTGGACCTCGGACAGGATGAACACTGAAGCTTTCTTT
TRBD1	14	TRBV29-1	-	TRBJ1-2	CSVARSDRDEGYTF	TGCAGCGTGGCTCGATCGGACAGGGACGAGGGCTACACCTTC